This TCR beta chain was recorded in a study of Graves' ophthalmopathy and Graves' hyperthyroidism. Moderate-to-severe activity, with CAS ≥3, NOSPECS ≥4 and duration under 3 months, characterized the donors with ophthalmopathy. Excluded were patients with other autoimmune diseases, uncontrolled infections, pregnancy or lactation. Scientists amplified the TCR beta CDR3 regions from RNA transcripts. The first-round RT-PCR employed HTBI primers together with the Qiagen OneStep RT-PCR kit. A multiplex PCR was then performed as the second round. Using its own MiXCR run on the multiplex PCR reads, TCRdb lists one record per CDR3 protein. The data contain about 740,000 distinct CDR3 sequences, about 44% of them seen just once; the ten biggest clones take up 40% to 45%. Study findings and constraints: In blood appeared most of the expanded thyroid clonotypes whose frequency exceeded 0.001. Forecasting of ophthalmopathy progression by the model achieved nearly 71% sensitivity and less than 80% specificity.

On this clonotype: Its antigen is not known.

CDR1 and CDR2 from the germline V gene are SNHLY and FYNNEI. The CDR3 length is 15 residues. V was pared by 9 bases and J by 3 bases, with 21 bases between. The chain has TRBV2 and TRBJ2-7; maybe TRBD2 (5 bases). The sequencing input was peripheral blood. The clonotype originates from an adult man with Graves' ophthalmopathy. CDR3 region: CASSIKGDPVYEQYF. CDR3 in DNA: TGTGCCAGTAGTATAAAGGGAGACCCTGTCTACGAGCAGTACTTC.